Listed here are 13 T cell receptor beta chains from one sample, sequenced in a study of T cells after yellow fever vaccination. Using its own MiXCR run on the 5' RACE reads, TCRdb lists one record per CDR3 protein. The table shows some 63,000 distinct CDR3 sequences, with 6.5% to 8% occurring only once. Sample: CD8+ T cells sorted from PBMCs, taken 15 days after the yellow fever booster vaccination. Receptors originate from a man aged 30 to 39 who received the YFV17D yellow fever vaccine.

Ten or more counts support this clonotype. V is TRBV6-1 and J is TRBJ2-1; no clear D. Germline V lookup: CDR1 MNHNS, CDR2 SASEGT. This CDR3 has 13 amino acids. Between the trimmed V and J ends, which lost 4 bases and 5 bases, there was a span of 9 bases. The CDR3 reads CASSAPLHNEQFF. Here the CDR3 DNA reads TGTGCCAGCAGTGCACCACTTCACAATGAGCAGTTCTTC.

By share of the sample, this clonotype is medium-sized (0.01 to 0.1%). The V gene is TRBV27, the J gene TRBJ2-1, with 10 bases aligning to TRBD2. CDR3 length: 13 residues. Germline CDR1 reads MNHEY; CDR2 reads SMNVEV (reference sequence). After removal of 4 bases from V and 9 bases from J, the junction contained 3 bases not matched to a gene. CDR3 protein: CASSSSGRAEQFF. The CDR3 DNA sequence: TGTGCCAGCAGTTCCAGCGGGAGGGCTGAGCAGTTCTTC.

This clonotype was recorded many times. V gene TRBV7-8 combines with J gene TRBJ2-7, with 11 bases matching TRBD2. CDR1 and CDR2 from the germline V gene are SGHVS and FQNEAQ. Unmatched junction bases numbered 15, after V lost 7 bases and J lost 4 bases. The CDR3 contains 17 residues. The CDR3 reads CASINHGSLAGGYEQYF. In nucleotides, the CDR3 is TGTGCCAGCATTAACCACGGCAGCCTAGCGGGAGGATACGAGCAGTACTTC.

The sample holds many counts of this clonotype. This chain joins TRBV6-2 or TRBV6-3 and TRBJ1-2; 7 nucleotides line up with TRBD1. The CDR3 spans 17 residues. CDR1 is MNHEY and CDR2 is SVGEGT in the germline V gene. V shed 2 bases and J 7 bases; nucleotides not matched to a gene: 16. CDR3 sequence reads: CASSYHDRVGPKSGYTF. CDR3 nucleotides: TGTGCCAGCAGTTACCACGACAGGGTTGGGCCCAAGTCTGGCTACACCTTC.

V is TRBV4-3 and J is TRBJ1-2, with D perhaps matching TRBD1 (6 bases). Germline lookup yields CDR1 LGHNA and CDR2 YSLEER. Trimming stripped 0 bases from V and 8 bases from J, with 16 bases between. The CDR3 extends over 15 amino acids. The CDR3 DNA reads TGCGCCAGCAGCCAAGACTCACAGGGAGGTAGAGGCTACACCTTC. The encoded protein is CASSQDSQGGRGYTF.

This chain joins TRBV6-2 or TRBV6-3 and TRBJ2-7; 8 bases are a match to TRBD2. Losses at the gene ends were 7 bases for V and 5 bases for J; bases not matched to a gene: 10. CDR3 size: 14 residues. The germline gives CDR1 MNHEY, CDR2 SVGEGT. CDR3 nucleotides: TGTGCCAGCACCAGGGGACTAGTAGAGCACGAGCAGTACTTC. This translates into CASTRGLVEHEQYF.

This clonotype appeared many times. The CDR3 DNA reads as TGTGCCAGCAGTTTATCGGGCGGGAGGGCCAATGAGCAGTTCTTC. This sequence encodes CASSLSGGRANEQFF. The chain carries TRBV27 and TRBJ2-1; 9 bases map to TRBD2. Germline CDR1 MNHEY, CDR2 SMNVEV (reference sequence). Trimming cost V 0 bases and J 6 bases; bases outside gene matches: 3. CDR3 length: 15 residues.

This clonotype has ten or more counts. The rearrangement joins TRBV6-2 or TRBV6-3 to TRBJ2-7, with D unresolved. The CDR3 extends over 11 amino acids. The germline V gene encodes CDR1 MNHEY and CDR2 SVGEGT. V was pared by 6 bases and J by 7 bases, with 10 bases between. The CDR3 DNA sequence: TGTGCCAGCAGCCCGAGTCGGGAGCAGTACTTC. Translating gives CASSPSREQYF.

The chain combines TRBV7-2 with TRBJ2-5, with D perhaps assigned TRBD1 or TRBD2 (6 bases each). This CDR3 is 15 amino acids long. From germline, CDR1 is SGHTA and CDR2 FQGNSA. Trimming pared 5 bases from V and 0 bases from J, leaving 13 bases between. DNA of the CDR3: TGTGCCAGCAGCCCGGGGGCGGGTTACCAAGAGACCCAGTACTTC. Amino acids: CASSPGAGYQETQYF.

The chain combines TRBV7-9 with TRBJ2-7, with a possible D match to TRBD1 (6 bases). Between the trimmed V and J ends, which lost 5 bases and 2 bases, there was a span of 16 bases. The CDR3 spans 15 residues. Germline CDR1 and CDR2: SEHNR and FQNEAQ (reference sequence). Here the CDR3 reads CASSPSLGATYEQYF. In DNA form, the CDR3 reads TGTGCCAGCAGCCCATCCTTGGGGGCTACCTACGAGCAGTACTTC.

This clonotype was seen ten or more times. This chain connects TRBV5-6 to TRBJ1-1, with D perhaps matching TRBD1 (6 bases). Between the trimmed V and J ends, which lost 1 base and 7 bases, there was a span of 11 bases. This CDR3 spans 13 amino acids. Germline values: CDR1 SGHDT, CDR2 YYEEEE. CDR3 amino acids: CASSLQGTVEAFF. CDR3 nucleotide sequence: TGTGCCAGCAGCTTGCAGGGGACGGTTGAAGCTTTCTTT.

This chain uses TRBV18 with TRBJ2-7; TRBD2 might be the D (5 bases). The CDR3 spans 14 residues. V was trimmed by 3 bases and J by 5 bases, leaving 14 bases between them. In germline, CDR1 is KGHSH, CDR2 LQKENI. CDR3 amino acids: CASSPLASLDEQYF. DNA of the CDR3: TGTGCCAGCTCACCGCTAGCTTCGTTAGACGAGCAGTACTTC.

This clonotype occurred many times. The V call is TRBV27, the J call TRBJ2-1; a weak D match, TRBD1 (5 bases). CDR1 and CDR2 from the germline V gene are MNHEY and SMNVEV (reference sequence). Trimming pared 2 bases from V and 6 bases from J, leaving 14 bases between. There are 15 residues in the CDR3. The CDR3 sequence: CASSLLSDRGNEQFF. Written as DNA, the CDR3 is TGTGCCAGCAGTTTACTTTCGGATAGGGGCAATGAGCAGTTCTTC.